This T cell receptor (beta chain) was sequenced in a study of CD8+CD57+ T cells in acquired aplastic anemia. Study details: Sorted CD4+ and CD8+ cells yielded around 3.2 ug of DNA on average. General observations from the study: The CD8+ Simpson's diversity of patients and controls was not significantly different. Around 30 was the count of CD8+ CDR3 sequences that patients shared with controls.

The patients chosen for sequencing had shown expansion of CD8+CD57+ cells (detected by flow cytometry). Patient blood was sampled before any therapy had been received. Trimming removed 6 bases from V and 1 base from J, with 8 bases in between. The germline V gene encodes CDR1 MNHNY and CDR2 SVGAGI (reference sequence). The CDR3 runs 13 residues. TCR beta VDJ and CDR3 were profiled, and genomic DNA was the template. TCRdb fed the reads into MiXCR, producing one record per CDR3 protein. The data show approximately 200,000 distinct CDR3 sequences, roughly 50% seen once. This clonotype was seen many times. What it binds is unknown.

Sequenced material: sorted CD4+, CD8+, or CD8+CD57+ T cells (not recorded which) from PBMCs. V and J are TRBV6-6 and TRBJ2-3, with TRBD2 as a possible D gene (5 bases). The receptor comes from a human donor with aplastic anemia. The CDR3 here is CASSSGGTDTQYF. The CDR3 DNA follows: TGTGCCAGCAGCTCCGGGGGCACAGATACGCAGTATTTT.